A selection of T cell receptor beta chains follows, all from one sample in a study of blood T cell repertoires in COVID-19. Measured with immunoSEQ multiplex PCR; TCRdb has only the in-frame clones, and not every one. The sample lists around 150,000 clones, 75% to 80% occurring once. Source material: peripheral blood. Source of these receptors: a woman aged 45-65 years with active or convalescent COVID-19. Both conserved end residues are part of each CDR3. D genes are given only for firm matches. Clone size, where shown, is once, few, many, or a class for clones that have expanded.

V: TRBV6-2/TRBV6-3; length: 16; size: .; J: TRBJ2-1; D: TRBD2; CDR3: CASSAPGGRSYNEQFF; DNA: TGTGCCAGCAGTGCCCCGGGGGGGCGGAGTTACAATGAGCAGTTCTTC
V: TRBV5-1; length: 15; size: .; J: TRBJ2-3; D: TRBD2; CDR3: CASKRTSDYTDTQYF; DNA: TGCGCCAGCAAACGGACTAGCGACTACACAGATACGCAGTATTTT
V: TRBV30; length: 13; size: .; J: TRBJ1-4; D: TRBD1; CDR3: CAWSRDRHEKLFF; DNA: TGTGCCTGGTCCCGGGACAGGCATGAAAAACTGTTTTTT
V: TRBV5-4; length: 19; size: .; J: TRBJ2-7; D: TRBD2; CDR3: CASSRGIGLAGDRPYEQYF; DNA: TGTGCCAGCAGCCGGGGTATCGGACTAGCGGGAGATCGGCCCTACGAGCAGTACTTC
V: TRBV4-1; length: 15; size: .; J: TRBJ2-3; D: .; CDR3: CASDHSGLGTDTQYF; DNA: TGCGCCAGCGACCATAGCGGCCTTGGCACAGATACGCAGTATTTT
V: TRBV14; length: 14; size: .; J: TRBJ2-3; D: .; CDR3: CASSQLQGADTQYF; DNA: TGTGCCAGCAGCCAACTACAGGGCGCAGATACGCAGTATTTT
V: TRBV19; length: 17; size: once; J: TRBJ2-2; D: TRBD1; CDR3: CASSTRRDRGGTGELFF; DNA: TGTGCCAGTAGTACTCGGAGGGACAGGGGCGGGACCGGGGAGCTGTTTTTT
V: TRBV5-1; length: 15; size: .; J: TRBJ1-2; D: TRBD1; CDR3: CASSLAQGADYGYTF; DNA: TGCGCCAGCAGCTTGGCGCAGGGGGCGGACTATGGCTACACCTTC
V: TRBV19; length: 15; size: .; J: TRBJ2-2; D: TRBD1; CDR3: CASSLRDRNTGELFF; DNA: TGTGCCAGTAGCCTACGGGACAGGAACACCGGGGAGCTGTTTTTT
V: TRBV6-5; length: 16; size: .; J: TRBJ2-1; D: TRBD2; CDR3: CASSSSTSGVYNEQFF; DNA: TGTGCCAGCAGTTCCTCGACTAGCGGGGTGTACAATGAGCAGTTCTTC
V: TRBV5-4; length: 14; size: .; J: TRBJ2-2; D: .; CDR3: CASSTGSHTGELFF; DNA: TGTGCCAGCAGCACCGGGTCTCACACCGGGGAGCTGTTTTTT
V: TRBV30; length: 13; size: .; J: TRBJ2-5; D: TRBD2; CDR3: CAWSPREGETQYF; DNA: TGTGCCTGGAGTCCAAGGGAGGGAGAGACCCAGTACTTC
V: TRBV7-2; length: 15; size: few; J: TRBJ1-2; D: .; CDR3: CASSLEKGEIYGYTF; DNA: TGTGCCAGCAGCTTAGAAAAGGGGGAGATCTATGGCTACACCTTC
V: TRBV5-4; length: 13; size: .; J: TRBJ2-1; D: TRBD2; CDR3: CASSLQRGNEQFF; DNA: TGTGCCAGCAGCTTACAGCGGGGGAATGAGCAGTTCTTC
V: TRBV29-1; length: 12; size: .; J: TRBJ2-3; D: .; CDR3: CSVRLATDTQYF; DNA: TGCAGCGTTCGGCTAGCAACAGATACGCAGTATTTT
V: TRBV6-5; length: 12; size: .; J: TRBJ2-5; D: TRBD2; CDR3: CASSPGGETQYF; DNA: TGTGCCAGCAGTCCGGGGGGGGAGACCCAGTACTTC
V: TRBV7-3; length: 14; size: .; J: TRBJ1-2; D: TRBD1; CDR3: CASSMDREGRGYTF; DNA: TGTGCCAGCAGCATGGACAGGGAAGGTCGCGGCTACACCTTC
V: TRBV7-2; length: 17; size: .; J: TRBJ2-5; D: TRBD2; CDR3: CASSTSIPTSGQETQYF; DNA: TGTGCCAGCAGCACATCCATCCCGACTAGCGGACAAGAGACCCAGTACTTC
V: TRBV5-4; length: 12; size: few; J: TRBJ2-1; D: .; CDR3: CASSSDYNEQFF; DNA: TGTGCCAGCAGCTCAGACTACAATGAGCAGTTCTTC
V: TRBV5-1; length: 17; size: .; J: TRBJ2-3; D: TRBD1; CDR3: CASSSQSNRGPTDTQYF; DNA: TGCGCCAGCAGCTCGCAGTCGAACAGGGGGCCCACAGATACGCAGTATTTT
V: TRBV9; length: 15; size: .; J: TRBJ2-3; D: .; CDR3: CASSPRVAWADTQYF; DNA: TGTGCCAGCAGCCCTCGGGTAGCTTGGGCAGATACGCAGTATTTT
V: TRBV4-2; length: 17; size: .; J: TRBJ2-1; D: .; CDR3: CASSEPTGLLLYNEQFF; DNA: TGTGCCAGCAGCGAACCTACAGGTCTACTTTTATACAATGAGCAGTTCTTC
V: TRBV5-6; length: 15; size: .; J: TRBJ1-5; D: .; CDR3: CASSLWHISNQPQHF; DNA: TGTGCCAGCAGCTTGTGGCACATTAGCAATCAGCCCCAGCATTTT
V: TRBV7-6; length: 15; size: .; J: TRBJ2-7; D: TRBD2; CDR3: CASSPQTSASYEQYF; DNA: TGTGCCAGCAGCCCACAGACTAGCGCCTCCTACGAGCAGTACTTC
V: TRBV5-6; length: 16; size: once; J: TRBJ1-2; D: TRBD1; CDR3: CASSLWSGTVFYGYTF; DNA: TGTGCCAGCAGCCTTTGGTCCGGGACAGTCTTCTATGGCTACACCTTC
V: TRBV7-2; length: 17; size: .; J: TRBJ2-3; D: TRBD2; CDR3: CASSLDGTSGTTDTQYF; DNA: TGTGCCAGCAGCTTAGACGGGACTAGCGGGACCACAGATACGCAGTATTTT
V: TRBV7-9; length: 18; size: .; J: TRBJ2-3; D: TRBD1; CDR3: CASSSSNPGTGVTDTQYF; DNA: TGTGCCAGCAGCTCAAGTAACCCCGGGACAGGGGTCACAGATACGCAGTATTTT
V: TRBV4-1; length: 18; size: medium-sized; J: TRBJ2-1; D: TRBD2; CDR3: CASSQVESETSGYNEQFF; DNA: TGCGCCAGCAGCCAAGTTGAATCAGAGACTAGCGGATACAATGAGCAGTTCTTC
V: TRBV11-3; length: 14; size: .; J: TRBJ2-1; D: TRBD1; CDR3: CASSSSPQGVEQFF; DNA: TGTGCCAGCAGCTCCAGCCCGCAGGGGGTTGAGCAGTTCTTC
V: TRBV4-1; length: 17; size: .; J: TRBJ2-1; D: .; CDR3: CASSQGSVAESYNEQFF; DNA: TGCGCCAGCAGCCAAGGGTCAGTAGCCGAATCCTACAATGAGCAGTTCTTC
V: TRBV30; length: 15; size: .; J: TRBJ1-2; D: .; CDR3: CAWSHRDLLGDGYTF; DNA: TGTGCCTGGAGTCACAGGGATCTCCTGGGAGATGGCTACACCTTC
V: TRBV6-2/TRBV6-3; length: 14; size: .; J: TRBJ1-5; D: .; CDR3: CASSTGQGNQPQHF; DNA: TGTGCCAGCAGTACCGGACAAGGCAATCAGCCCCAGCATTTT
V: TRBV5-1; length: 14; size: once; J: TRBJ2-3; D: .; CDR3: CASSLRGLTDTQYF; DNA: TGCGCCAGCAGCTTGCGGGGTCTCACAGATACGCAGTATTTT
V: TRBV11-3; length: 15; size: .; J: TRBJ2-3; D: TRBD1; CDR3: CASSLGQGATDTQYF; DNA: TGTGCCAGCAGCTTAGGCCAGGGGGCTACAGATACGCAGTATTTT
V: TRBV4-3; length: 17; size: .; J: TRBJ2-5; D: TRBD1; CDR3: CASSQDKGRGREETQYF; DNA: TGCGCCAGCAGCCAAGATAAGGGCAGGGGGCGAGAAGAGACCCAGTACTTC
V: TRBV6-6; length: 14; size: .; J: TRBJ2-3; D: .; CDR3: CASSYDRRTDTQYF; DNA: TGTGCCAGCAGTTACGACAGAAGGACAGATACGCAGTATTTT
V: TRBV18; length: 15; size: once; J: TRBJ2-6; D: TRBD1; CDR3: CASSLGQGGANVLTF; DNA: TGTGCCAGCTCACTCGGACAGGGGGGGGCCAACGTCCTGACTTTC
V: TRBV7-6; length: 12; size: .; J: TRBJ1-3; D: .; CDR3: CASSSRSGPIYF; DNA: TGTGCCAGCAGCTCCAGGAGCGGGCCCATATATTTT
V: TRBV6-1; length: 16; size: .; J: TRBJ2-1; D: TRBD2; CDR3: CASSEPGLARGNEQFF; DNA: TGTGCCAGCAGTGAACCCGGACTAGCGCGGGGCAATGAGCAGTTCTTC
V: TRBV7-2; length: 15; size: few; J: TRBJ1-6; D: TRBD1; CDR3: CASSLTRDRGSPLHF; DNA: TGTGCCAGCAGCCTAACACGGGACAGGGGGTCACCCCTCCACTTT
V: TRBV5-6; length: 14; size: .; J: TRBJ1-6; D: .; CDR3: CASSPQLLNSPLHF; DNA: TGTGCCAGCAGCCCACAGCTATTGAATTCACCCCTCCACTTT
V: TRBV6-6; length: 15; size: .; J: TRBJ1-1; D: .; CDR3: CASSPRDTIRTEAFF; DNA: TGTGCCAGCAGTCCAAGAGACACCATCCGGACTGAAGCTTTCTTT
V: TRBV6-5; length: 13; size: .; J: TRBJ2-3; D: .; CDR3: CTTRGAATDTQYF; DNA: TGTACTACTCGGGGGGCGGCCACAGATACGCAGTATTTT
V: TRBV3-1/TRBV3-2; length: 14; size: .; J: TRBJ1-1; D: .; CDR3: CASSQGFRNTEAFF; DNA: TGTGCCAGCAGCCAAGGATTCAGGAACACTGAAGCTTTCTTT
V: TRBV7-3; length: 13; size: once; J: TRBJ2-1; D: TRBD2; CDR3: CASSSRTSNEQFF; DNA: TGTGCCAGCAGCTCCCGGACTAGTAATGAGCAGTTCTTC
V: TRBV5-4; length: 16; size: once; J: TRBJ2-1; D: TRBD1; CDR3: CASSATGGRSYNEQFF; DNA: TGTGCCAGCAGCGCTACAGGGGGACGGAGCTACAATGAGCAGTTCTTC
V: TRBV30; length: 13; size: .; J: TRBJ1-4; D: TRBD1; CDR3: CAWSVDRGEKLFF; DNA: TGTGCCTGGAGTGTCGACAGGGGTGAAAAACTGTTTTTT
V: TRBV7-9; length: 14; size: few; J: TRBJ2-1; D: TRBD1; CDR3: CAKADRGESNEQFF; DNA: TGTGCCAAGGCGGACAGGGGCGAATCCAATGAGCAGTTCTTC
V: TRBV7-2; length: 17; size: few; J: TRBJ1-4; D: .; CDR3: CASSFLARTATNEKLFF; DNA: TGTGCCAGCAGCTTTCTCGCCCGGACAGCAACTAATGAAAAACTGTTTTTT
V: TRBV7-9; length: 16; size: .; J: TRBJ2-4; D: .; CDR3: CASSSILGHPKNIQYF; DNA: TGTGCCAGCAGCTCGATCCTGGGCCACCCCAAAAACATTCAGTACTTC
V: TRBV11-2; length: 16; size: .; J: TRBJ2-3; D: TRBD2; CDR3: CASSFPQREEGYTQYF; DNA: TGTGCCAGCAGCTTTCCTCAGCGGGAGGAGGGGTATACGCAGTATTTT
V: TRBV7-2; length: 14; size: .; J: TRBJ1-2; D: .; CDR3: CASSLAPGNYGYTF; DNA: TGTGCCAGCAGCTTAGCGCCAGGGAACTATGGCTACACCTTC
V: TRBV9; length: 14; size: .; J: TRBJ1-2; D: .; CDR3: CARSWRAAFGGYTF; DNA: TGTGCCCGCAGTTGGAGGGCGGCCTTTGGGGGCTACACCTTC